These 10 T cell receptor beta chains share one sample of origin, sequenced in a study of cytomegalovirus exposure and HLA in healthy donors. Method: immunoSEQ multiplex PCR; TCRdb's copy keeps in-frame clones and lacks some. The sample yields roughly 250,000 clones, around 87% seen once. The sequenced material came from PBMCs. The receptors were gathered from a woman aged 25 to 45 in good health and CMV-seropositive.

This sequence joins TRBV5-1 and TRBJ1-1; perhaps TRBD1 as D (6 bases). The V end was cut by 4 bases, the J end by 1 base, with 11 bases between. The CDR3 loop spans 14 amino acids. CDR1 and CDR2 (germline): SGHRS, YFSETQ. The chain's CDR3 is CASSVGQPNTEAFF. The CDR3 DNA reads TGCGCCAGCAGCGTAGGACAGCCGAACACTGAAGCTTTCTTT.

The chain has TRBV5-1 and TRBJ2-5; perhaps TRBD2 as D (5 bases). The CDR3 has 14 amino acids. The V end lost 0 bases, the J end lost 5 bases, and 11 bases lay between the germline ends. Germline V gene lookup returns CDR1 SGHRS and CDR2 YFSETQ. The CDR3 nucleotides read TGCGCCAGCAGCTTGGCGGGGTCTGTGGAGACCCAGTACTTC. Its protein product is CASSLAGSVETQYF.

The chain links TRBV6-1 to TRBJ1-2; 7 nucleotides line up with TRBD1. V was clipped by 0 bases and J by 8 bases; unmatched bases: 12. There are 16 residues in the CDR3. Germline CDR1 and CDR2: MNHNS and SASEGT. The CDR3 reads CASSEAAGQGVDGYTF. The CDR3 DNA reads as TGTGCCAGCAGTGAAGCGGCAGGGCAGGGGGTGGACGGCTACACCTTC.

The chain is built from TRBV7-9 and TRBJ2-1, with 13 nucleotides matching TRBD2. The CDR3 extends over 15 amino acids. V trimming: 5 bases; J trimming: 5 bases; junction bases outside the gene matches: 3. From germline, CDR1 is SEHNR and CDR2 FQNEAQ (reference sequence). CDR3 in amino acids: CASSTGLAGNNEQFF. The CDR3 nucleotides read TGTGCCAGCAGCACGGGACTAGCGGGAAACAATGAGCAGTTCTTC.

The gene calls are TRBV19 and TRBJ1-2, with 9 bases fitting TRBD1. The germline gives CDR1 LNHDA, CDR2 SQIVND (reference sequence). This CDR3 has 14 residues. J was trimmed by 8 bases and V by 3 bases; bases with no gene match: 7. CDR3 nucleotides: TGTGCCAGTAGTATTTCACAGGGGGCGCGAGGCTACACCTTC. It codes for CASSISQGARGYTF. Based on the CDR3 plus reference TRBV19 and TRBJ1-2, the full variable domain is DGGITQSPKYLFRKEGQNVTLSCEQNLNHDAMYWYRQDPGQGLRLIYYSQIVNDFQKGDIAEGYSVSREKKESFPLTVTSAQKNPTAFYLCASSISQGARGYTFGSGTRLTVV.

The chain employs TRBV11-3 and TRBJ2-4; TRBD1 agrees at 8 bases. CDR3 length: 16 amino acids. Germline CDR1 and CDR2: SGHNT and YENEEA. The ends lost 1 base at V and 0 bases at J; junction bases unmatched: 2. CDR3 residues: CASSLGQGLAKNIQYF. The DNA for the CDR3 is TGTGCCAGCAGCTTAGGACAGGGGCTAGCCAAAAACATTCAGTACTTC.

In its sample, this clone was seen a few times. As DNA, the CDR3 is TGTGCCAGCAGGTTGCGGGAGTGGTCCTACGAGCAGTACTTC. Translated, it gives CASRLREWSYEQYF. The rearrangement joins TRBV7-8 to TRBJ2-7; 7 bases align to TRBD2. Unmatched junction bases numbered 6, after V lost 6 bases and J lost 1 base. The V gene's germline CDR1 is SGHVS and CDR2 FQNEAQ. CDR3 length: 14 amino acids.

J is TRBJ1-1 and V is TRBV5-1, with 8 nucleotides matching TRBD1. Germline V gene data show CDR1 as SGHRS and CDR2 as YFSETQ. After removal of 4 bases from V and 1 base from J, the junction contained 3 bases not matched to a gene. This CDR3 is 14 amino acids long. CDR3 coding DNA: TGCGCCAGCAGCAACGGACAGGGGAACACTGAAGCTTTCTTT. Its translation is CASSNGQGNTEAFF.

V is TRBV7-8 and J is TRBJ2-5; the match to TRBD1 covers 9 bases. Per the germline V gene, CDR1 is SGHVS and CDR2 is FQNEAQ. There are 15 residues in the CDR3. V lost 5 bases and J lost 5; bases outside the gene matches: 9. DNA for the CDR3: TGTGCCAGCAGCCCGGGGACAGGGTGGTCTGAGACCCAGTACTTC. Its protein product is CASSPGTGWSETQYF.

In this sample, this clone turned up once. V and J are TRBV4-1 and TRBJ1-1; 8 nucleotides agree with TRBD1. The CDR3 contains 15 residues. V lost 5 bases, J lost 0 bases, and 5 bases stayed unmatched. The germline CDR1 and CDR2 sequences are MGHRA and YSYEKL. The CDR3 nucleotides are TGCGCCAGCAGCGCGCCGGGACAGGTGAACACTGAAGCTTTCTTT. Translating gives CASSAPGQVNTEAFF.